This T cell receptor (beta chain) was obtained from a study of regulatory T cells listed by TCRdb under 2018. Turning to the overall study: T-cell receptor beta repertoires of sorted regulatory, conventional CD4+ and CD8+ T cells were compared between CD3G-deficient patients and healthy controls.

The study at large found these results: In patients, repertoires had restricted unique TRB V-J pairs and skewed V and J gene usage, with regulatory T cells showing the most marked changes. Hydrophobic residues at CDR3 positions 6 and 7 were enriched in conventional CD4+ T cells from CD3G-deficient patients, which suggests more self-reactive specificities.

With regard to this clone: This clone's antigen is unknown. Base quality data are lacking; no much larger clone is found one base away.

Sequences MDHEN (CDR1) and SYDVKM (CDR2) are obtained from the germline V gene. Trimming accounts for 5 bases at V and 9 bases at J, while the number of junction bases matched to no gene is 15. The CDR3 spans 16 residues, from the cysteine through the phenylalanine. The DNA shown is the 48-base CDR3, in frame from base 1. For the multiplex PCR, 52 forward TRBV primers and 13 reverse TRBJ primers were used, and amplification bias was corrected with both assay-based and computational methods. Within the immunoSEQ assay, multiplex PCR amplified rearranged TRB loci from genomic DNA. Sequencing of the TRB amplicons was done on an Illumina HiSeq platform. The published analysis was carried out like this. Raw sequences were error-filtered and aligned to reference gene sequences by custom algorithms, then analyzed with the immunoSEQ online tools. Productive and nonproductive TRB rearrangement frequencies were evaluated among both unique and total sequences. Hydrophobicity and amino acid composition of residues 6 and 7 within the TRB CDR3 were used to estimate the potential for self-reactivity. For group comparisons, t tests, Mann-Whitney tests or two-way ANOVA were performed in Prism software. In TCRdb, the immuneACCESS table is reduced to in-frame sequences with V and J assigned. These tables do not hold every clone; where another copy was compared, an unresolved V gene accounts for under half, and the others remain unexplained. V and J calls and clone size are copied from that table; D and trimming were computed from the DNA. Counted in this sample were over 35,000 clones; 89% of them appeared once. The ten largest clones take up about 2.4% of the sample.

All CD3G-deficient patients had evidence of autoimmunity, which was more severe in two of the patients. Patients were tested at ages ranging from 2 to 39 years, and reduced naive and increased memory CD4+ and CD8+ T-cell proportions were found in the patients. CD4+ cells were FACS-sorted into CD25-high CD127-low regulatory T cells and CD25-low CD127-high conventional CD4+ T cells. Roughly 6 individuals with CD3G deficiency were included in the patient group. Patient samples and clinical data came from an international physician network spanning the United States, Europe and Asia. Peripheral blood mononuclear cells were isolated by Ficoll density separation.

The specimen was conventional CD4+ T cells sorted from blood. The sequence joins TRBV28 to TRBJ2-3; 9 bases in the middle match TRBD1. The TCR sequence derives from a person aged 18 to 30 with CD3G deficiency. CDR3 protein: CASSRSGTGSFRTQYF. At the DNA level, the sequence is TGTGCCAGCAGTAGGTCAGGGACAGGGAGCTTCCGGACGCAGTATTTT.